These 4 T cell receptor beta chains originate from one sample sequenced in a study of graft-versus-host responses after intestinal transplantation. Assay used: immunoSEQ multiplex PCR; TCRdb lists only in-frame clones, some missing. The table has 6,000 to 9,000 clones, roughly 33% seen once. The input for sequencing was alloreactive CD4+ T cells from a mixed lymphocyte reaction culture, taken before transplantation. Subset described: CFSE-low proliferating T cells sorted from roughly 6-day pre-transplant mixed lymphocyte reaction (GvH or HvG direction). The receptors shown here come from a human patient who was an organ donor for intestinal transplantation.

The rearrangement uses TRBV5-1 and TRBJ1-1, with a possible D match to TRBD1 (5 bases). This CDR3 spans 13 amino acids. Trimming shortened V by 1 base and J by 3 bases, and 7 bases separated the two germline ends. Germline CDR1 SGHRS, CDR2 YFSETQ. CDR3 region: CASSLKGDTEAFF. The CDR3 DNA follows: TGCGCCAGCAGCTTGAAAGGGGACACTGAAGCTTTCTTT.

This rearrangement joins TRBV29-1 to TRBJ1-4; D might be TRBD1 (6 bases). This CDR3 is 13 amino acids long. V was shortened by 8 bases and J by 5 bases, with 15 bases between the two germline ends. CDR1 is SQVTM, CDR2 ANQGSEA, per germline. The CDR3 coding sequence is TGCAGCACCCTGACAGGCCGAAATGAAAAACTGTTTTTT. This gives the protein CSTLTGRNEKLFF.

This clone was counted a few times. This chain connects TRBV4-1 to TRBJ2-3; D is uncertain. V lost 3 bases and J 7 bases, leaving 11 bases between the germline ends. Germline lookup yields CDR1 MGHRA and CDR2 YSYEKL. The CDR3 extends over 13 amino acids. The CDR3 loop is CASSHTGRNTQYF. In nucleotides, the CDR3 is TGCGCCAGCAGCCATACGGGTAGAAATACGCAGTATTTT.

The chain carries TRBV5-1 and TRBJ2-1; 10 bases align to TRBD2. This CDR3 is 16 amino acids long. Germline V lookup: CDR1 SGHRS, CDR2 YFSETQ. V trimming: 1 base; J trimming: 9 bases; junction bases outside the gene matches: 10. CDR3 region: CASSLLGLAGVGEQFF. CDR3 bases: TGCGCCAGCAGCTTGTTAGGGCTAGCGGGAGTAGGTGAGCAGTTCTTC.